A selection of T cell receptor beta chains follows, all from one sample in a study of identical twins. MiXCR was run by TCRdb on the 5' RACE reads, yielding one entry per CDR3 protein. Found here are 1.5 million or so distinct CDR3 sequences, around 29% of them singletons; the top ten hold over 0.25%. Source material: cord blood. The source of these receptors is a newborn girl in good health. CDR3s include the opening cysteine and the closing phenylalanine or tryptophan. A D gene is named only where the DNA matches it firmly. Expanded clones are given a class, and other clones once, few, many or no size at all.

j_call: TRBJ2-1
v_call: TRBV28
d_call: TRBD2
clone_size: -
cdr3_aa: CASSLYDLAGVHNEQFF
cdr3_nt: TGTGCCAGCAGTTTATATGACCTAGCGGGAGTTCACAATGAGCAGTTCTTC

j_call: TRBJ1-5
v_call: TRBV27
d_call: -
clone_size: few
cdr3_aa: CASSLGREREGVFNQPQHF
cdr3_nt: TGTGCCAGCAGTTTAGGCAGGGAGAGAGAGGGGGTATTTAATCAGCCCCAGCATTTT

j_call: TRBJ2-3
v_call: TRBV4-2
d_call: TRBD2
clone_size: many
cdr3_aa: CASSRFSGGRTSTDTQYF
cdr3_nt: TGTGCCAGCAGCCGATTTAGCGGGGGGCGCACTAGCACAGATACGCAGTATTTT

j_call: TRBJ2-5
v_call: TRBV9
d_call: -
clone_size: many
cdr3_aa: CASSVRTQETQYF
cdr3_nt: TGTGCCAGCAGCGTACGGACTCAAGAGACCCAGTACTTC

j_call: TRBJ2-7
v_call: TRBV27
d_call: TRBD2
clone_size: few
cdr3_aa: CASSLWASGTREQYF
cdr3_nt: TGTGCCAGCAGTTTATGGGCTAGCGGGACTCGCGAGCAGTACTTC

j_call: TRBJ1-5
v_call: TRBV12-3/TRBV12-4
d_call: TRBD1
clone_size: -
cdr3_aa: CASRRTGDLNQPQHF
cdr3_nt: TGTGCCAGCAGGAGAACAGGGGACTTGAATCAGCCCCAGCATTTT

j_call: TRBJ1-2
v_call: TRBV7-2
d_call: -
clone_size: -
cdr3_aa: CAGSLDSVANYGYTF
cdr3_nt: TGTGCCGGCAGCCTGGACAGCGTAGCTAACTATGGCTACACCTTC

j_call: TRBJ2-7
v_call: TRBV3-1
d_call: -
clone_size: many
cdr3_aa: CASSQGPGPYEQYF
cdr3_nt: TGTGCCAGCAGCCAGGGTCCGGGCCCCTACGAGCAGTACTTC

j_call: TRBJ1-1
v_call: TRBV30
d_call: -
clone_size: few
cdr3_aa: CAWSEGTSNTEAFF
cdr3_nt: TGTGCCTGGAGTGAGGGGACATCGAACACTGAAGCTTTCTTT

j_call: TRBJ1-1
v_call: TRBV18
d_call: -
clone_size: -
cdr3_aa: CASSPGPPNSYTEAFF
cdr3_nt: TGTGCCAGCTCACCAGGCCCGCCTAACAGTTACACTGAAGCTTTCTTT

j_call: TRBJ1-5
v_call: TRBV11-2
d_call: TRBD1
clone_size: -
cdr3_aa: CASSRGTAQNQPRHF
cdr3_nt: TGTGCCAGCAGCCGCGGGACAGCTCAAAATCAGCCCCGGCATTTT

j_call: TRBJ1-2
v_call: TRBV28
d_call: -
clone_size: -
cdr3_aa: CASSFTHFANYGYTF
cdr3_nt: TGTGCCAGCAGTTTTACGCACTTCGCTAACTATGGCTACACCTTC

j_call: TRBJ1-6
v_call: TRBV18
d_call: -
clone_size: -
cdr3_aa: CASSPSGRRQNSPLHF
cdr3_nt: TGTGCCAGCTCACCATCCGGGCGCCGACAAAATTCACCCCTCCACTTT

j_call: TRBJ2-7
v_call: TRBV20-1
d_call: TRBD2
clone_size: -
cdr3_aa: CSASPTSVSSYEQYF
cdr3_nt: TGCAGTGCTAGCCCGACTAGCGTAAGCTCCTACGAGCAGTACTTC

j_call: TRBJ1-2
v_call: TRBV12-3/TRBV12-4
d_call: -
clone_size: many
cdr3_aa: CASSGRANYGYTF
cdr3_nt: TGTGCCAGCTCGGGCAGGGCTAACTATGGCTACACCTTC

j_call: TRBJ2-7
v_call: TRBV3-1
d_call: TRBD1
clone_size: -
cdr3_aa: CASSLSGGEVGEQYF
cdr3_nt: TGTGCCAGCAGCCTGTCAGGGGGAGAAGTTGGCGAGCAGTACTTC

j_call: TRBJ1-2
v_call: TRBV20-1
d_call: -
clone_size: many
cdr3_aa: CSARGQPNYGYTF
cdr3_nt: TGCAGCGCAAGAGGACAGCCTAACTATGGCTACACCTTC

j_call: TRBJ1-5
v_call: TRBV20-1
d_call: TRBD1
clone_size: -
cdr3_aa: CSATSGTGGRRKQPQHF
cdr3_nt: TGCAGTGCCACCTCCGGGACAGGGGGCCGAAGAAAGCAGCCCCAGCATTTT

j_call: TRBJ2-5
v_call: TRBV6-1
d_call: -
clone_size: few
cdr3_aa: CASSEAAGFRETQYF
cdr3_nt: TGTGCCAGCAGTGAAGCGGCGGGATTTCGGGAGACCCAGTACTTC

j_call: TRBJ2-7
v_call: TRBV7-9
d_call: TRBD2
clone_size: -
cdr3_aa: CASSGGLAPNYVQYF
cdr3_nt: TGTGCCAGCAGCGGGGGACTAGCGCCCAATTACGTGCAGTACTTC

j_call: TRBJ1-6
v_call: TRBV7-2
d_call: -
clone_size: few
cdr3_aa: CASSLAGGGKVSPLHF
cdr3_nt: TGTGCCAGCAGCTTAGCTGGTGGGGGAAAGGTTTCACCCCTCCACTTT

j_call: TRBJ2-5
v_call: TRBV3-1
d_call: -
clone_size: -
cdr3_aa: CASSRIIGTQYF
cdr3_nt: TGTGCCAGCAGCCGGATCATAGGGACCCAGTACTTC

j_call: TRBJ2-1
v_call: TRBV10-3
d_call: -
clone_size: many
cdr3_aa: CAISPGDEQFF
cdr3_nt: TGTGCCATCTCCCCTGGGGATGAGCAGTTCTTC

j_call: TRBJ2-3
v_call: TRBV5-1
d_call: TRBD2
clone_size: few
cdr3_aa: CASSFFPSGSPATDTQYF
cdr3_nt: TGCGCCAGCAGCTTCTTTCCTAGCGGGAGCCCCGCCACAGATACGCAGTATTTT

j_call: TRBJ2-6
v_call: TRBV12-3/TRBV12-4
d_call: -
clone_size: many
cdr3_aa: CASSQGRFSGANVLTF
cdr3_nt: TGTGCCAGCAGTCAGGGACGGTTCTCTGGGGCCAACGTCCTGACTTTC

j_call: TRBJ1-2
v_call: TRBV12-3/TRBV12-4
d_call: TRBD1
clone_size: -
cdr3_aa: CASSMTGLVGYTF
cdr3_nt: TGTGCCAGCAGTATGACAGGGCTGGTTGGCTACACCTTC

j_call: TRBJ2-7
v_call: TRBV10-3
d_call: -
clone_size: few
cdr3_aa: CAISERVAAYEQYF
cdr3_nt: TGTGCCATCAGTGAGAGGGTAGCTGCCTACGAGCAGTACTTC

j_call: TRBJ2-2
v_call: TRBV27
d_call: -
clone_size: few
cdr3_aa: CASRFGQNTGELFF
cdr3_nt: TGTGCCAGCAGATTTGGACAGAACACCGGGGAGCTGTTTTTT

j_call: TRBJ2-4
v_call: TRBV13
d_call: TRBD2
clone_size: few
cdr3_aa: CASSLGLAGLAKNIQYF
cdr3_nt: TGTGCCAGCAGCTTAGGGTTAGCGGGATTAGCCAAAAACATTCAGTACTTC

j_call: TRBJ2-7
v_call: TRBV4-2
d_call: -
clone_size: -
cdr3_aa: CASSQVPPGRTYEQYF
cdr3_nt: TGTGCCAGCAGCCAAGTTCCTCCGGGACGGACCTACGAGCAGTACTTC

j_call: TRBJ2-1
v_call: TRBV3-1
d_call: -
clone_size: -
cdr3_aa: CASSQVPMTGEQFF
cdr3_nt: TGTGCCAGCAGCCAAGTTCCAATGACTGGCGAGCAGTTCTTC

j_call: TRBJ1-2
v_call: TRBV7-2
d_call: -
clone_size: few
cdr3_aa: CASSLRTFSGYTF
cdr3_nt: TGTGCCAGCAGCTTACGGACTTTTAGTGGCTACACCTTC

j_call: TRBJ2-1
v_call: TRBV5-4
d_call: -
clone_size: few
cdr3_aa: CASSLGLDPYNEQFF
cdr3_nt: TGTGCCAGCAGCTTGGGACTAGACCCCTACAATGAGCAGTTCTTC

j_call: TRBJ2-3
v_call: TRBV7-6
d_call: TRBD2
clone_size: -
cdr3_aa: CASSSGTSGTQYF
cdr3_nt: TGTGCCAGCAGCTCCGGGACTAGCGGTACGCAGTATTTT

j_call: TRBJ1-2
v_call: TRBV4-1
d_call: -
clone_size: many
cdr3_aa: CASSHISRGPFGGYTF
cdr3_nt: TGCGCCAGCAGCCACATTTCCCGGGGCCCCTTTGGTGGCTACACCTTC

j_call: TRBJ1-2
v_call: TRBV20-1
d_call: -
clone_size: few
cdr3_aa: CSAGRDFYGYTF
cdr3_nt: TGCAGTGCCGGCCGGGACTTCTATGGCTACACCTTC

j_call: TRBJ2-5
v_call: TRBV20-1
d_call: -
clone_size: few
cdr3_aa: CSASFFASGDGTQYF
cdr3_nt: TGCAGTGCTAGTTTTTTCGCCTCCGGGGACGGGACCCAGTACTTC

j_call: TRBJ2-7
v_call: TRBV5-1
d_call: -
clone_size: -
cdr3_aa: CASSLGSVSYEQYF
cdr3_nt: TGCGCCAGCAGCTTGGGCAGTGTCTCCTACGAGCAGTACTTC

j_call: TRBJ1-2
v_call: TRBV29-1
d_call: -
clone_size: -
cdr3_aa: CSVEAPGKGPYGYTF
cdr3_nt: TGCAGCGTTGAAGCTCCAGGTAAAGGCCCCTATGGCTACACCTTC

j_call: TRBJ2-7
v_call: TRBV28
d_call: TRBD2
clone_size: -
cdr3_aa: CASSPPTSGIGYEQYF
cdr3_nt: TGTGCCAGCAGTCCCCCGACTAGCGGGATTGGCTACGAGCAGTACTTC

j_call: TRBJ1-5
v_call: TRBV7-2
d_call: -
clone_size: -
cdr3_aa: CASSLEGTINQPQHF
cdr3_nt: TGTGCCAGCAGCTTAGAAGGGACAATCAATCAGCCCCAGCATTTT

j_call: TRBJ2-2
v_call: TRBV10-3
d_call: -
clone_size: few
cdr3_aa: CAISVRDLTLTGELFF
cdr3_nt: TGTGCCATCAGTGTGCGGGATTTAACCCTCACCGGGGAGCTGTTTTTT

j_call: TRBJ1-2
v_call: TRBV3-1
d_call: -
clone_size: -
cdr3_aa: CASSQVVGGGYTF
cdr3_nt: TGTGCCAGCAGCCAAGTAGTCGGAGGTGGCTACACCTTC

j_call: TRBJ2-7
v_call: TRBV9
d_call: -
clone_size: -
cdr3_aa: CASSVGGDPYEQYF
cdr3_nt: TGTGCCAGCAGCGTAGGGGGGGACCCCTACGAGCAGTACTTC

j_call: TRBJ2-3
v_call: TRBV3-1
d_call: TRBD1
clone_size: -
cdr3_aa: CASSQSGQGTDTQYF
cdr3_nt: TGTGCCAGCAGCCAGTCGGGACAGGGCACAGATACGCAGTATTTT

j_call: TRBJ2-1
v_call: TRBV6-2/TRBV6-3
d_call: -
clone_size: -
cdr3_aa: CASSFGSLGSNEQFF
cdr3_nt: TGTGCCAGCAGCTTCGGGTCCCTGGGGAGCAATGAGCAGTTCTTC

j_call: TRBJ2-7
v_call: TRBV20-1
d_call: -
clone_size: -
cdr3_aa: CSALDQRAYEQYF
cdr3_nt: TGCAGTGCCCTGGACCAGCGGGCCTACGAGCAGTACTTC

j_call: TRBJ2-5
v_call: TRBV24-1
d_call: TRBD1
clone_size: -
cdr3_aa: CATSDFDRGKETQYF
cdr3_nt: TGTGCCACCAGTGATTTTGACAGGGGGAAGGAGACCCAGTACTTC

j_call: TRBJ2-5
v_call: TRBV11-2
d_call: TRBD2
clone_size: once
cdr3_aa: CASSLNPLAGGLETQYF
cdr3_nt: TGTGCCAGCAGCTTGAACCCACTAGCGGGGGGGTTGGAGACCCAGTACTTC

j_call: TRBJ2-3
v_call: TRBV7-2
d_call: -
clone_size: -
cdr3_aa: CASSSTLWTQYF
cdr3_nt: TGTGCCAGCAGCTCCACCTTATGGACGCAGTATTTT

j_call: TRBJ2-7
v_call: TRBV11-2
d_call: -
clone_size: -
cdr3_aa: CASSLVSPLYEQYF
cdr3_nt: TGTGCCAGCAGCTTAGTCAGCCCTCTCTACGAGCAGTACTTC

j_call: TRBJ1-1
v_call: TRBV19
d_call: -
clone_size: once
cdr3_aa: CASSIGGGNTEAFF
cdr3_nt: TGTGCCAGTAGTATAGGGGGAGGGAACACTGAAGCTTTCTTT

j_call: TRBJ2-7
v_call: TRBV7-7
d_call: -
clone_size: few
cdr3_aa: CASSLRVRPYEQYF
cdr3_nt: TGTGCTAGCAGCTTGAGGGTCCGGCCCTACGAGCAGTACTTC

j_call: TRBJ2-7
v_call: TRBV20-1
d_call: -
clone_size: -
cdr3_aa: CSASRGSNEQYF
cdr3_nt: TGCAGTGCTAGCCGGGGGTCAAACGAGCAGTACTTC

j_call: TRBJ1-2
v_call: TRBV2
d_call: -
clone_size: -
cdr3_aa: CASSLTRADVYGYTF
cdr3_nt: TGTGCCAGCAGTCTTACTCGAGCTGATGTCTATGGCTACACCTTC